These T cell receptor beta chains were read from a single sample in a study of blood T cell repertoires in COVID-19. Generated by immunoSEQ multiplex PCR, the TCRdb table keeps only in-frame clones and is missing some. Of approximately 67,000 clones in the sample, 85% to 95% were seen once. Source material: peripheral blood. Source of these receptors: a woman in her fifties or sixties with active COVID-19. The CDR3 runs from the conserved cysteine through the conserved F or W. D genes are given only for firm matches. Where a row states a size, it is once, few, many or the class of an expanded clone; other rows omit it.

length,V,D,J,size,DNA,CDR3
15,TRBV5-1,TRBD2,TRBJ2-1,-,TGCGCCAGCAGCTTAACTAGCGGGAGGGCTACTGAGCAGTTCTTC,CASSLTSGRATEQFF
13,TRBV27,TRBD2,TRBJ2-1,-,TGTGCCAGCAGTCACACACTAGCGGGGGAGCAGTTCTTC,CASSHTLAGEQFF
15,TRBV5-5,TRBD1,TRBJ2-7,few,TGTGCCAGCAGCTTGAAGGGGACAGGGGGCTACGAGCAGTACTTC,CASSLKGTGGYEQYF
14,TRBV30,-,TRBJ2-5,-,TGTGCCTGGAGTCCCGGTCACAGCCAAGAGACCCAGTACTTC,CAWSPGHSQETQYF
14,TRBV7-9,TRBD2,TRBJ2-1,-,TGTGCCAGCAGCTCGGACGGGAGGAGGAATGAGCAGTTCTTC,CASSSDGRRNEQFF
14,TRBV30,-,TRBJ1-1,once,TGTGCCTGGACCCGCTGGGCCCCGAACACTGAAGCTTTCTTT,CAWTRWAPNTEAFF
12,TRBV27,TRBD2,TRBJ2-1,-,TGTGCAACTAGCGGGAGTCGGAATGAGCAGTTCTTC,CATSGSRNEQFF
15,TRBV7-2,-,TRBJ2-5,-,TGTGCCAGCAGCTGGTCACAGGGCTTATCAGAGACCCAGTACTTC,CASSWSQGLSETQYF
17,TRBV7-9,-,TRBJ1-3,-,TGTGCCAGCAGCCCCTGGGGAGGGCCGGCCGCCGGAAACACCATATATTTT,CASSPWGGPAAGNTIYF
14,TRBV6-5,TRBD1,TRBJ2-2,-,TGTGCCAGCAGAAAGGGGGCGGACACCGGGGAGCTGTTTTTT,CASRKGADTGELFF
14,TRBV9,TRBD1,TRBJ2-3,-,TGTGCCAGCAGTCCCGGGACAGGGGTCGATACGCAGTATTTT,CASSPGTGVDTQYF
16,TRBV5-6,TRBD1,TRBJ2-7,few,TGTGCCAGCAGCCAATTGACAGGGGCGAGCTCCTACGAGCAGTACTTC,CASSQLTGASSYEQYF
16,TRBV5-1,TRBD1,TRBJ1-3,-,TGCGCCAGCAGCCGCAGGGGGCTCGACTCTGGAAACACCATATATTTT,CASSRRGLDSGNTIYF
15,TRBV7-9,TRBD2,TRBJ2-1,-,TGTGCCAGCAGCTTAGAACTAGCGGGAGTGTATGAGCAGTTCTTC,CASSLELAGVYEQFF
19,TRBV28,TRBD1,TRBJ1-6,-,TGTGCCAGCAGTACAAGGGACAGGGGGCAGGTGTCCTATAATTCACCCCTCCACTTT,CASSTRDRGQVSYNSPLHF
15,TRBV28,TRBD2,TRBJ2-7,-,TGTGCCAGCAGGCTGGTGACTAGCGGGGGCTCGGAGCAGTACTTC,CASRLVTSGGSEQYF
13,TRBV7-2,-,TRBJ1-6,few,TGTGCCAGCAGCTTACGGGATAATTCACCCCTCCACTTT,CASSLRDNSPLHF
15,TRBV3-1/TRBV3-2,TRBD1,TRBJ1-2,-,TGTGCCAGCAGCCAAGAAGGGACAGGCGTTGAGGGCTACACCTTC,CASSQEGTGVEGYTF
16,TRBV2,-,TRBJ2-1,once,TGTGCCAGCAGTGAAGGCCTAGCGCGAGCCTACAATGAGCAGTTCTTC,CASSEGLARAYNEQFF
13,TRBV3-1/TRBV3-2,-,TRBJ1-6,-,TGTGCCAGCAGCCTTGGACAGAATTCACCCCTCCACTTT,CASSLGQNSPLHF
14,TRBV9,-,TRBJ2-2,-,TGTGCCAGCAGCGTGGAGGGGCTAGGCGGGGAGCTGTTTTTT,CASSVEGLGGELFF
14,TRBV28,-,TRBJ1-6,-,TGTGCCAGCACCGGGGTGTCCTATAATTCACCCCTCCACTTT,CASTGVSYNSPLHF
13,TRBV24-1,-,TRBJ1-2,-,TGTGCCACCAGTAGGCAGTCGGGCTATGGCTACACCTTC,CATSRQSGYGYTF
15,TRBV6-6,TRBD1,TRBJ2-1,-,TGTGCCAGCAGCCCTCCGGGACAGAGCTACAATGAGCAGTTCTTC,CASSPPGQSYNEQFF
13,TRBV10-1,-,TRBJ2-5,few,TGCGCCAGGAGTAGCAGGTACCAAGAGACCCAGTACTTC,CARSSRYQETQYF
15,TRBV4-2,-,TRBJ1-4,-,TGTGCCAGCAGCCTTCGGTACGGGGATAATGAAAAACTGTTTTTT,CASSLRYGDNEKLFF
17,TRBV3-1/TRBV3-2,TRBD1,TRBJ1-2,-,TGTGCCAGCAGCAAAGTCGGACAGGGGACCTCCAACTATGGCTACACCTTC,CASSKVGQGTSNYGYTF
14,TRBV2,-,TRBJ2-5,-,TGTGCCAGCAGTACCGACAGGCTGCAAGAGACCCAGTACTTC,CASSTDRLQETQYF
17,TRBV5-1,TRBD1,TRBJ2-3,-,TGCGCCAGCAGCACCAATCGACCGGGACAGGGTTCAGATACGCAGTATTTT,CASSTNRPGQGSDTQYF
14,TRBV5-1,TRBD1,TRBJ1-4,-,TGCGCCAGCAGCATCGGGACAGGGAACGAAAAACTGTTTTTT,CASSIGTGNEKLFF
15,TRBV28,-,TRBJ1-6,-,TGTGCCAGCACTGCTTCCACCGGGAATAATTCACCCCTCCACTTT,CASTASTGNNSPLHF
13,TRBV2,TRBD1,TRBJ1-6,-,TGTGCCAGCAGGGGACAGGGAGTTTCACCCCTCCACTTT,CASRGQGVSPLHF
13,TRBV20-1,TRBD2,TRBJ2-1,-,TGCAGTGCTAGTCGGCTAGCGGGAGGGGGGCAGTTCTTC,CSASRLAGGGQFF
15,TRBV6-6,TRBD1,TRBJ2-1,-,TGTGCCAGCAGACCCCCGGGACAGGGGGCTAATGAGCAGTTCTTC,CASRPPGQGANEQFF
17,TRBV7-2,TRBD1,TRBJ2-4,-,TGTGCCAGCAGCTTAGATGGGACAGGGGGTCCCAAAAACATTCAGTACTTC,CASSLDGTGGPKNIQYF
15,TRBV21-1,-,TRBJ2-7,-,TGTGCCAGCAGCAAACCGGGACAGGGGCAGGGCGAGCAGTACTTC,CASSKPGQGQGEQYF
17,TRBV5-4,-,TRBJ2-7,few,TGTGCCAGCAGCTGGGGTGGGCAGGGGCCAGACTCCTACGAGCAGTACTTC,CASSWGGQGPDSYEQYF
14,TRBV6-5,TRBD1,TRBJ1-6,once,TGTGCCAGCAGGTGGGGACAGCCCAGATCACCCCTCCACTTT,CASRWGQPRSPLHF
17,TRBV29-1,TRBD2,TRBJ2-7,-,TGCAGCGTTGCCTTGGGGGGTGGACTAGCGGGAGGCTACGAGCAGTACTTC,CSVALGGGLAGGYEQYF